This T cell receptor (beta chain) was sequenced for a study of shared clonotypes between healthy human individuals. Turning to the study itself: Serving as donors were a couple of women and a few men, whose ages spanned 18 to 49.

Only Caucasian adults living in Nashville, Tennessee served as donors. Study findings and constraints: Generally, naive subsets came out with larger estimated richness than memory subsets. When compared with the clonotypes that were shared by all four sorted-subset donors, the non-shared clonotypes turned out to have lower generation probabilities.

A remark on this clone: Its target is not known.

The CDR3 spans 17 residues. Trimming at V came to 0 bases and at J to 6 bases, leaving 15 bases not matched to a gene. Germline assignment: CDR1 SGHRS and CDR2 YFSETQ. The assay was immunoSEQ multiplex PCR, and TCRdb's table has in-frame clones only and misses some. The data hold over 850,000 clones, with around 78% observed a single time. The chain couples TRBV5-1 to TRBJ2-7; 7 bases are a match to TRBD2. Source material: memory CD4+ T cells from PBMCs. Subset in this sample: CD45RA-negative fraction. The sequence came from a man aged 18 to 30 in good health. Some clones in this sample may be carry-over from other donors' samples. CDR3 sequence: CASSLAPRGRGTFEQYF. CDR3 nucleotide sequence: TGCGCCAGCAGCTTGGCCCCTCGCGGGAGAGGGACTTTCGAGCAGTACTTC.